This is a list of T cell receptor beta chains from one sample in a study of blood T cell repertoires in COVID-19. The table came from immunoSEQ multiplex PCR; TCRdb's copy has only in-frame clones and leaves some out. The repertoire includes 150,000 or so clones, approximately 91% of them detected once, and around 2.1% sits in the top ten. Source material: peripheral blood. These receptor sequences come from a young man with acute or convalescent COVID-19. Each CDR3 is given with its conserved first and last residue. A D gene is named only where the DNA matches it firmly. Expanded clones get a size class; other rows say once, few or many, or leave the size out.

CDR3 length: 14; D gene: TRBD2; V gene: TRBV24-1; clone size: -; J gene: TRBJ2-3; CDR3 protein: CATGSGREADTQYF; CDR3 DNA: TGTGCCACCGGTAGCGGGAGAGAGGCAGATACGCAGTATTTT
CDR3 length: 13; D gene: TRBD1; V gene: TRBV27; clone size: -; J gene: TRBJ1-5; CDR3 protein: CASTSGGGQPQHF; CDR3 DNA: TGTGCCAGCACCTCAGGGGGCGGTCAGCCCCAGCATTTT
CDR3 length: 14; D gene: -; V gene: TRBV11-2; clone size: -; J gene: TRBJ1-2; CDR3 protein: CASSIGTPTYGYTF; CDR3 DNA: TGTGCCAGCAGCATTGGGACACCGACCTATGGCTACACCTTC
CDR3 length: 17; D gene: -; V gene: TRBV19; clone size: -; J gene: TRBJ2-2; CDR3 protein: CASSILLGPSNTGELFF; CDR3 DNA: TGTGCCAGTAGTATCCTTCTAGGCCCTTCGAACACCGGGGAGCTGTTTTTT
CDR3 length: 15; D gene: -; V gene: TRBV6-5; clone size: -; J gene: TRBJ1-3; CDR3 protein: CASSRGSPSGNTIYF; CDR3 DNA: TGTGCCAGCAGTCGGGGGAGCCCCTCTGGAAACACCATATATTTT
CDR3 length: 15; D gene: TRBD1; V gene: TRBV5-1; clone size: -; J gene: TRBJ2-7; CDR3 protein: CASSFGQGIGYEQYF; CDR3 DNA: TGCGCCAGCAGCTTCGGACAGGGGATCGGCTACGAGCAGTACTTC
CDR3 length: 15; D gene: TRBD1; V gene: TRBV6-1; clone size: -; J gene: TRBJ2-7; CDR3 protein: CASSEADRALYEQYF; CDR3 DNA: TGTGCCAGCAGTGAGGCCGACAGGGCTCTCTACGAGCAGTACTTC
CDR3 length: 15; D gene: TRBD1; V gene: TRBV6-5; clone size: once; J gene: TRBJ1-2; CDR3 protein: CASSSRQGGNYGYTF; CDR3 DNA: TGTGCCAGCAGTAGTCGACAGGGGGGTAACTATGGCTACACCTTC
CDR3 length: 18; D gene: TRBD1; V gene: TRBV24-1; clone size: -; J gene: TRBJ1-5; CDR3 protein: CATSDYHQDRGGNQPQHF; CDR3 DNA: TGTGCCACCAGTGATTACCATCAGGACAGGGGAGGCAATCAGCCCCAGCATTTT
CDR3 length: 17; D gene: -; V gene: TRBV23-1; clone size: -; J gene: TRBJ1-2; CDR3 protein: CASSQSHGSSLKGGYTF; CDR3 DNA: TGCGCCAGCAGTCAATCACACGGGTCTAGCCTTAAGGGAGGCTACACCTTC
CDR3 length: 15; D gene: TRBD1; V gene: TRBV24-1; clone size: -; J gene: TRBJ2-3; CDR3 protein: CATSERTGGTDTQYF; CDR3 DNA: TGTGCCACCAGTGAACGCACAGGGGGTACAGATACGCAGTATTTT
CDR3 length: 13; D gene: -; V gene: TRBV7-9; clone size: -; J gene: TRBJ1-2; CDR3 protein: CASSFGQGYGYTF; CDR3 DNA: TGTGCCAGCAGCTTTGGCCAGGGGTATGGCTACACCTTC
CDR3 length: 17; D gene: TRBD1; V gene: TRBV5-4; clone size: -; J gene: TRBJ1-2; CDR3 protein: CASSLGGQGASNYGYTF; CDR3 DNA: TGTGCCAGCAGCTTGGGGGGACAGGGGGCTTCCAACTATGGCTACACCTTC
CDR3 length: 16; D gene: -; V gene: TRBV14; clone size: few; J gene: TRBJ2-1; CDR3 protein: CASSQDLGFKYNEQFF; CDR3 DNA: TGTGCCAGCAGCCAAGATCTCGGGTTCAAATACAATGAGCAGTTCTTC
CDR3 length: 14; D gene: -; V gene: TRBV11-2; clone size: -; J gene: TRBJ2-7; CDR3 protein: CASSLDHGRYEQYF; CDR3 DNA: TGTGCCAGCAGCTTAGATCACGGGAGATACGAGCAGTACTTC
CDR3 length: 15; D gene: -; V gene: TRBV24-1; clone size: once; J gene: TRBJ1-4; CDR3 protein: CATSDLYPRWELLFF; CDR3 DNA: TGTGCCACCAGTGATTTGTACCCCCGGTGGGAGTTACTGTTTTTT
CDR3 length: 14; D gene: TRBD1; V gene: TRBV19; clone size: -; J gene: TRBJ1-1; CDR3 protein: CASSLRQGYTEAFF; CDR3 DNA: TGTGCCAGTAGTCTCAGACAGGGGTACACTGAAGCTTTCTTT
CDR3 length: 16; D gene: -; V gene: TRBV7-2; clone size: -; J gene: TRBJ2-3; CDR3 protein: CASSLDWGLGTDTQYF; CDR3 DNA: TGTGCCAGCAGCTTAGATTGGGGGCTGGGCACAGATACGCAGTATTTT
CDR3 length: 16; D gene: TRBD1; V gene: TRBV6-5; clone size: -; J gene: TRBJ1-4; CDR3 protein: CASSYPSGTGDEKLFF; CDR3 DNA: TGTGCCAGCAGTTACCCTTCCGGGACAGGGGATGAAAAACTGTTTTTT
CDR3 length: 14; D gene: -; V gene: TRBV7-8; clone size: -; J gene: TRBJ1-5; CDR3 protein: CASSSRDPNQPQHF; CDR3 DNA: TGTGCCAGCAGCTCCCGGGATCCCAATCAGCCCCAGCATTTT
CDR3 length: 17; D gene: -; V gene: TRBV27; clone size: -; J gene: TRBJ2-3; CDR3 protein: CASSRGRGTGLTDTQYF; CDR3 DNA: TGTGCCAGCAGTAGAGGTAGGGGGACCGGCCTCACAGATACGCAGTATTTT
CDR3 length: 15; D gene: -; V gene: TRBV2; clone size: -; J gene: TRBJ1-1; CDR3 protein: CASKEVPPMNTEAFF; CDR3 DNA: TGTGCCAGCAAGGAGGTGCCCCCGATGAACACTGAAGCTTTCTTT
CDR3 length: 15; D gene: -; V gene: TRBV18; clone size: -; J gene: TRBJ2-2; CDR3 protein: CASSPGGTDTGELFF; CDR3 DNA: TGTGCCAGCTCACCAGGGGGCACGGACACCGGGGAGCTGTTTTTT
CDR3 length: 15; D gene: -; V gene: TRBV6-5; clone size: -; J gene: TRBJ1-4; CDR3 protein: CASSYSGTGNEKLFF; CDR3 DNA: TGTGCCAGCAGTTACTCGGGTACGGGGAATGAAAAACTGTTTTTT
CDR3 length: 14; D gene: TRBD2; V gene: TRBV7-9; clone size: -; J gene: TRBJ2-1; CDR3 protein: CASSSSGSKNEQFF; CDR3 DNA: TGTGCCAGCAGCTCTAGCGGGAGTAAGAATGAGCAGTTCTTC
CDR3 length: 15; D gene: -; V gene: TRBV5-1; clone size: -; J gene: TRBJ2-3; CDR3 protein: CASSFGLASTDTQYF; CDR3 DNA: TGCGCCAGCAGCTTCGGACTGGCTAGCACAGATACGCAGTATTTT
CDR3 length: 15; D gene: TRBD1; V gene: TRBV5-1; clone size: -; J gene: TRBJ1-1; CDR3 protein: CASSWIGGADTEAFF; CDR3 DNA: TGCGCCAGCAGCTGGATAGGGGGCGCGGACACTGAAGCTTTCTTT
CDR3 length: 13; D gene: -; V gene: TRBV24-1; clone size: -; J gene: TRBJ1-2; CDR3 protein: CATSESGHNGYTF; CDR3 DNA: TGTGCCACCAGTGAATCCGGACATAATGGCTACACCTTC
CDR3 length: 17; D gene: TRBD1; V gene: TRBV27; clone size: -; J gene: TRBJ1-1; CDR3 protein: CASSLSIQGARNTEAFF; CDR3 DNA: TGTGCCAGCAGTTTATCTATCCAGGGGGCGCGGAACACTGAAGCTTTCTTT
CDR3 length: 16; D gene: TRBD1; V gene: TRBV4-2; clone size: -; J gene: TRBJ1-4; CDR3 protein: CASSQPGQGGNEKLFF; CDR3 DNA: TGTGCCAGCAGCCAGCCGGGACAGGGGGGTAATGAAAAACTGTTTTTT
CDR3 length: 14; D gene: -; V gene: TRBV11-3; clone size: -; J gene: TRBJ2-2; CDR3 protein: CASSFQGSAGELFF; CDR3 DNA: TGTGCCAGCAGCTTTCAGGGTTCGGCCGGGGAGCTGTTTTTT
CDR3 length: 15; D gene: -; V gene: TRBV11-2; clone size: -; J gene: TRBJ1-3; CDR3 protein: CASSSSGDSGNTIYF; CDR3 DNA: TGTGCCAGCAGCAGCAGCGGGGACTCTGGAAACACCATATATTTT
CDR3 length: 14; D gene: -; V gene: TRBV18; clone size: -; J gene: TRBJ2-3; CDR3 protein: CASSPTVGTDTQYF; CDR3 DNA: TGTGCCAGCTCACCGACAGTGGGCACAGATACGCAGTATTTT
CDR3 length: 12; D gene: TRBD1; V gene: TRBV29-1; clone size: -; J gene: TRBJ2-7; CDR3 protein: CSVGGQGDPQYF; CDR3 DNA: TGCAGCGTTGGGGGCCAGGGGGATCCGCAGTACTTC
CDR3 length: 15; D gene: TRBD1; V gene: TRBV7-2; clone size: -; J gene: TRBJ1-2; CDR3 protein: CASSSQPGTGGYYTF; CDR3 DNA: TGTGCCAGCAGCTCCCAACCTGGGACAGGGGGCTACTACACCTTC
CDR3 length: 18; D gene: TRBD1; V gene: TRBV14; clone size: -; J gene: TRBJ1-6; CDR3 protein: CASSSRTTGGLYNSPLHF; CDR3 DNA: TGTGCCAGCAGCTCCCGGACGACAGGGGGACTTTATAATTCACCCCTCCACTTT
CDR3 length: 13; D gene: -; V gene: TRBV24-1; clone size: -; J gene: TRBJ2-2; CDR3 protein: CATEARRTGELFF; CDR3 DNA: TGTGCCACCGAAGCGCGTAGGACCGGGGAGCTGTTTTTT